The TCR beta chain described here comes from a study of blood T cell repertoires in COVID-19. Measured with immunoSEQ multiplex PCR; TCRdb has only the in-frame clones, and not every one. The table records roughly 150,000 clones, 80% to 85% of them present only once. The CDR3 is 13 residues long. The germline V gene has CDR1 MNHEY and CDR2 SMNVEV (reference sequence). Trimming took 3 bases from V and 4 from J, leaving 7 bases between them. Source material: PBMCs or T cells enriched from blood (not recorded which). The chain carries TRBV27 and TRBJ2-1, with D unclear. This clonotype was obtained from a man between 65 and 85 years old who had been exposed to COVID-19. CDR3 in amino acids: CASSFYLYNEQFF. For the CDR3, the DNA is TGTGCCAGCAGTTTCTACCTTTACAATGAGCAGTTCTTC.